Following are 21 T cell receptor beta chains from one sample sequenced in a study of control samples from healthy donors and cancer patients. Measured with immunoSEQ multiplex PCR; TCRdb has only the in-frame clones, and not every one. The repertoire holds about 220,000 clones, with around 94% as singletons. Sequenced material: blood. The receptors were gathered from a man aged 50-59 years in good health.

This clone showed up just once. The chain has TRBV5-1 and TRBJ2-2; D gene uncertain. Trimming shortened V by 5 bases and J by 3 bases, and 20 bases separated the two germline ends. The CDR3 sequence is 17 residues long. Germline V lookup: CDR1 SGHRS, CDR2 YFSETQ. The CDR3 DNA sequence: TGCGCCAGCAGTTCCGAGACCCCGGTAGGGTACACCGGGGAGCTGTTTTTT. Its translation is CASSSETPVGYTGELFF.

On this clone: The sample holds other DNA sequences that translate to the same CDR3. The CDR3 region is CASSFQGNTEAFF. The CDR3 nucleotides are TGCGCCAGCAGCTTCCAGGGAAACACTGAAGCTTTCTTT. The chain combines TRBV5-1 with TRBJ1-1; perhaps TRBD1 as D (5 bases). The CDR3 runs 13 residues. Germline loops: CDR1 SGHRS, CDR2 YFSETQ. V was clipped by 2 bases and J by 2 bases, with 7 bases between them.

The chain has TRBV19 and TRBJ1-5; 7 bases are shared with TRBD1. This CDR3 region has 15 residues. V shed 6 bases and J 7 bases; nucleotides not matched to a gene: 12. Looked up from germline, CDR1 is LNHDA and CDR2 is SQIVND (reference sequence). DNA for the CDR3: TGTGCCAGTAGCGAGGGGCAGGGGGTCGGGCAGCCCCAGCATTTT. Encoded protein: CASSEGQGVGQPQHF. The variable domain in full, with the rest retrieved from reference TRBV19 and TRBJ1-5, is DGGITQSPKYLFRKEGQNVTLSCEQNLNHDAMYWYRQDPGQGLRLIYYSQIVNDFQKGDIAEGYSVSREKKESFPLTVTSAQKNPTAFYLCASSEGQGVGQPQHFGDGTRLSIL.

V is TRBV7-2 and J is TRBJ1-1; D call uncertain. Germline V lookup: CDR1 SGHTA, CDR2 FQGNSA. V lost 5 bases and J 1 base, leaving 14 bases between the germline ends. The CDR3 is made up of 15 amino acids. The CDR3 bases are TGTGCCAGCAGCCTAGGGCGGGCCCAGAACACTGAAGCTTTCTTT. This sequence encodes CASSLGRAQNTEAFF.

Here the CDR3 DNA reads TGTGCCAGCAATCAGGGGGCAATAGATACGCAGTATTTT. It translates to CASNQGAIDTQYF. This sequence joins TRBV2 and TRBJ2-3, with 8 bases lining up with TRBD1. CDR1 and CDR2 from the germline V gene are SNHLY and FYNNEI. Unmatched junction bases numbered 5, after V lost 7 bases and J lost 5 bases. The CDR3 contains 13 residues.

In its sample, this clone was seen once. This chain's CDR3 is CASSLGFPLGYGYTF. The DNA of the CDR3 is TGCGCCAGCAGCTTGGGTTTCCCCCTGGGCTATGGCTACACCTTC. V is TRBV5-1 and J is TRBJ1-2; no firm D call. Germline V lookup: CDR1 SGHRS, CDR2 YFSETQ. V was clipped by 0 bases and J by 4 bases, with 13 bases between them. The CDR3 length is 15 residues.

The genes are TRBV5-1 and TRBJ2-7; D gene unclear. CDR3 length equals 14 residues. Per the germline V gene, CDR1 is SGHRS and CDR2 is YFSETQ. The V and J ends lost 1 base and 1 base respectively, with 9 bases between them. CDR3 nucleotides: TGCGCCAGCAGCTTGATTCCGGGTTCCTACGAGCAGTACTTC. Translation: CASSLIPGSYEQYF.

As to this clone: Within the sample, other DNA sequences also encode this same CDR3. The chain links TRBV5-1 to TRBJ2-2; D unresolved. There are 13 residues in the CDR3. Germline CDR1 reads SGHRS; CDR2 reads YFSETQ. Trimming removed 2 bases from V and 4 bases from J, with 6 bases in between. Here the CDR3 DNA reads TGCGCCAGCAGCTTAAGTGGCACCGGGGAGCTGTTTTTT. It yields the protein CASSLSGTGELFF. The complete variable domain, with remaining parts taken from reference TRBV5-1 and TRBJ2-2, reads KAGVTQTPRYLIKTRGQQVTLSCSPISGHRSVSWYQQTPGQGLQFLFEYFSETQRNKGNFPGRFSGRQFSNSRSEMNVSTLELGDSALYLCASSLSGTGELFFGEGSRLTVL.

V usage is TRBV6-5 and J usage is TRBJ2-1, with 8 bases lining up with TRBD2. V trimming: 0 bases; J trimming: 4 bases; junction bases outside the gene matches: 5. Germline loops: CDR1 MNHEY, CDR2 SVGAGI. The CDR3 has 16 residues. In DNA form, the CDR3 reads TGTGCCAGCAGTTACTCGTATACTAGCGGATACAATGAGCAGTTCTTC. It is translated as CASSYSYTSGYNEQFF.

This sequence joins TRBV30 and TRBJ2-1, with D tentatively TRBD1 or TRBD2 (5 bases each). The CDR3 extends over 13 amino acids. V was shortened by 6 bases and J by 0 bases, with 9 bases between the two germline ends. CDR1 is GTSNPN, CDR2 SVGIG, per germline (reference sequence). CDR3 coding DNA: TGTGCCTGCTGGGGGAGCTCCTACAATGAGCAGTTCTTC. Its translation is CACWGSSYNEQFF.

This clone was recorded once. The genes are TRBV5-4 and TRBJ2-3, with a tentative D call TRBD1 (6 bases). The germline V gene has CDR1 SGHNT and CDR2 YYREEE (reference sequence). The length of the CDR3 is 14 residues. V lost 2 bases and J lost 6, with 13 bases in between. The CDR3 sequence: CASSLQGQRDTQYF. DNA of the CDR3: TGTGCCAGCAGCTTACAGGGTCAGAGGGATACGCAGTATTTT.

Comment on this clone: This specimen includes other DNA sequences encoding the same CDR3. The rearrangement joins TRBV10-1 to TRBJ1-1; D might be TRBD1 (6 bases). The CDR3 has 13 residues. V was trimmed by 6 bases and J by 1 base, leaving 9 bases between them. The V gene's germline CDR1 is WNHNN and CDR2 SYGVQD (reference sequence). CDR3 sequence (DNA): TGCGCCAGCAGAGGACAGACGAACACTGAAGCTTTCTTT. Amino acids: CASRGQTNTEAFF.

This chain joins TRBV6-5 and TRBJ1-3; no reliable D call. Germline assignment: CDR1 MNHEY and CDR2 SVGAGI. This CDR3 is built from 14 residues. Trimming left V 7 bases short and J 0 bases short, with 10 bases between. The CDR3 is CASKWAGSGNTIYF. As DNA, the CDR3 is TGTGCCAGCAAGTGGGCTGGCTCTGGAAACACCATATATTTT.

The chain uses TRBV4-1 and TRBJ2-1; D might be TRBD1 (6 bases). Looked up from germline, CDR1 is MGHRA and CDR2 is YSYEKL. V lost 4 bases and J lost 7, with 35 bases in between. This CDR3 has 21 residues. CDR3 region: CASSRTVFDRIKVSYGNEQFF. The DNA of the CDR3 is TGCGCCAGCAGCCGCACGGTCTTTGACAGGATAAAAGTCTCCTACGGAAATGAGCAGTTCTTC.

In this sample, this clone turned up a few times. The gene calls are TRBV5-6 and TRBJ1-2; 7 bases are shared with TRBD1. The CDR3 covers 15 residues. Per the germline V gene, CDR1 is SGHDT and CDR2 is YYEEEE. The J segment lost 4 bases and the V segment lost 5 bases, leaving 11 bases of the junction unmatched. CDR3 sequence (DNA): TGTGCCAGCAGTTCGAACACAGGGGCCGGCTATGGCTACACCTTC. Protein sequence: CASSSNTGAGYGYTF.

The chain links TRBV7-2 to TRBJ2-7; D might be TRBD2 (6 bases). The V and J ends lost 1 base and 2 bases respectively, with 12 bases between them. This CDR3 has 15 amino acids. CDR1 SGHTA and CDR2 FQGNSA come from the germline V gene. The CDR3 coding sequence is TGTGCCAGCAGCTTAGTATGGGCGGGAACCTACGAGCAGTACTTC. The encoded protein is CASSLVWAGTYEQYF.

This chain links TRBV5-8 with TRBJ1-5, with no clear D. Germline-derived CDR1 and CDR2 are SGHTS and YDEGEE. This CDR3 has 16 amino acids. Trimming pared 0 bases from V and 6 bases from J, leaving 16 bases between. CDR3 sequence reads: CASSLAGRGTSQPQHF. As DNA, the CDR3 is TGTGCCAGCAGCTTGGCGGGGAGAGGCACAAGTCAGCCCCAGCATTTT.

The table lists this clone with a count of one. The V call is TRBV7-9, the J call TRBJ1-6; weak D call: TRBD1 (5 bases). The V gene's germline CDR1 is SEHNR and CDR2 FQNEAQ (reference sequence). Deletions cut 5 bases from V and 8 bases from J, with 16 bases between. The CDR3 runs 15 residues. This CDR3 reads CASSHLGQGDSPLHF. The CDR3 bases are TGTGCCAGCAGCCATCTGGGGCAGGGTGATTCACCCCTCCACTTT. The variable domain in full, completed from reference TRBV7-9 and TRBJ1-6, reads DTGVSQNPRHKITKRGQNVTFRCDPISEHNRLYWYRQTLGQGPEFLTYFQNEAQLEKSRLLSDRFSAERPKGSFSTLEIQRTEQGDSAMYLCASSHLGQGDSPLHFGNGTRLTVT.

The rearrangement uses TRBV10-1 and TRBJ1-1; D unclear. The CDR3 runs to 13 residues. The V gene's germline CDR1 is WNHNN and CDR2 SYGVQD (reference sequence). The germline V and J ends were trimmed by 6 bases and 0 bases, with 8 bases remaining between them. CDR3 protein: CASRTSVNTEAFF. CDR3 nucleotide sequence: TGCGCCAGCAGAACCAGCGTGAACACTGAAGCTTTCTTT.

The CDR3 loop is CASGPTGVSNQPQHF. The CDR3 DNA sequence: TGTGCCAGCGGCCCGACTGGGGTGAGCAATCAGCCCCAGCATTTT. The chain combines TRBV7-9 with TRBJ1-5; D is unresolved. The CDR3 length is 15 residues. Germline V gene data show CDR1 as SEHNR and CDR2 as FQNEAQ (reference sequence). V was shortened by 8 bases and J by 1 base, with 15 bases between the two germline ends.

V usage is TRBV7-3 and J usage is TRBJ1-3; no clear D. The CDR3 extends over 13 amino acids. The germline V gene encodes CDR1 SGHTA and CDR2 FQGTGA. The ends were cut back, 5 bases at V and 2 bases at J, with 7 bases in the middle. The CDR3 loop reads CASSPRPGNTIYF. CDR3 in DNA: TGTGCCAGCAGCCCCCGGCCTGGAAACACCATATATTTT.